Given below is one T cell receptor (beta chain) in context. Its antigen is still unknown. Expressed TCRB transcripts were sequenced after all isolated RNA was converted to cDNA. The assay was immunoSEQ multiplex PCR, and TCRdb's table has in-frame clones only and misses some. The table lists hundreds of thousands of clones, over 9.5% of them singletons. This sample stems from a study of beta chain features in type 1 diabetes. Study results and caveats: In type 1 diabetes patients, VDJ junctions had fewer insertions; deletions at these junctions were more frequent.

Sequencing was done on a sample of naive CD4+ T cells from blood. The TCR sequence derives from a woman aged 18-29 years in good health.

In DNA, the CDR3 is TGTGCCAGCAGCTTGTTAAGACAGCCCCAGCATTTT. It encodes CASSLLRQPQHF. This chain connects TRBV7-8 to TRBJ1-5; no firm D call. Germline V lookup: CDR1 SGHVS, CDR2 FQNEAQ. With 3 bases removed from V and 7 bases from J, the gap between germline ends came to 7 bases. This CDR3 has 12 residues.